This is a list of T cell receptor beta chains from one sample in a study of regulatory T cells in long-lasting Graves disease. TCRdb re-called the multiplex PCR reads with MiXCR, one entry per CDR3 protein. In the table there are a few hundred thousand distinct CDR3 sequences, approximately 16% of which are singletons. This sample also belongs to another study, concerning T cells in Graves' hyperthyroidism and ophthalmopathy.

The material sequenced was peripheral blood mononuclear cells (PBMCs), taken at new diagnosis, from a patient treated with antithyroid drugs. The receptor set was obtained from a woman in her thirties or forties with Graves disease. Both conserved end residues are part of each CDR3. A D gene is named only where the DNA matches it firmly. The size of a clone is reported for some rows only, either as once, few or many, or as a class for expanded clones.

d_gene: NA; abundance: many; v_gene: TRBV2; j_gene: TRBJ2-7; CDR3aa: CASSARLEGEQYF; CDR3nt: TGTGCCAGCAGTGCGCGACTAGAGGGCGAGCAGTACTTC
d_gene: TRBD1; abundance: once; v_gene: TRBV11-2; j_gene: TRBJ2-5; CDR3aa: CASSPDREWQETQYF; CDR3nt: TGTGCCAGCAGTCCGGACAGGGAGTGGCAAGAGACCCAGTACTTC
d_gene: NA; abundance: NA; v_gene: TRBV7-9; j_gene: TRBJ2-1; CDR3aa: CASSLGLGNRWGYNEQFF; CDR3nt: TGTGCCAGCAGCTTAGGGCTCGGTAACAGGTGGGGTTACAATGAGCAGTTCTTC
d_gene: NA; abundance: NA; v_gene: TRBV12-3/TRBV12-4; j_gene: TRBJ1-1; CDR3aa: CASSKGENTEAFF; CDR3nt: TGTGCCAGCTCCAAGGGAGAGAACACTGAAGCTTTCTTT
d_gene: NA; abundance: few; v_gene: TRBV12-3/TRBV12-4; j_gene: TRBJ2-5; CDR3aa: CASRNTASGETQYF; CDR3nt: TGTGCCAGCAGAAACACCGCCTCTGGAGAGACCCAGTACTTC
d_gene: NA; abundance: many; v_gene: TRBV9; j_gene: TRBJ1-1; CDR3aa: CASSVGAPGNTEAFF; CDR3nt: TGTGCCAGCAGCGTAGGGGCCCCGGGGAACACTGAAGCTTTCTTT
d_gene: NA; abundance: few; v_gene: TRBV6-1; j_gene: TRBJ2-2; CDR3aa: CASTRANTGELFF; CDR3nt: TGTGCCAGCACCCGTGCGAACACCGGGGAGCTGTTTTTT
d_gene: NA; abundance: NA; v_gene: TRBV20-1; j_gene: TRBJ2-1; CDR3aa: CSASPPRVGYNEQFF; CDR3nt: TGCAGTGCTAGCCCCCCCCGGGTTGGGTACAATGAGCAGTTCTTC
d_gene: TRBD1; abundance: many; v_gene: TRBV28; j_gene: TRBJ2-7; CDR3aa: CASRGTGSNEQYF; CDR3nt: TGTGCCAGCAGGGGGACAGGGAGCAACGAGCAGTACTTC
d_gene: NA; abundance: many; v_gene: TRBV2; j_gene: TRBJ1-5; CDR3aa: CASRRTGNQPQHF; CDR3nt: TGTGCCAGCAGAAGAACAGGGAATCAGCCCCAGCATTTT
d_gene: TRBD2; abundance: few; v_gene: TRBV30; j_gene: TRBJ2-5; CDR3aa: CAWRATSGAKYF; CDR3nt: TGTGCCTGGAGGGCTACTAGCGGTGCAAAGTACTTC
d_gene: TRBD1; abundance: NA; v_gene: TRBV9; j_gene: TRBJ2-7; CDR3aa: CASSAAGGAHYEQYF; CDR3nt: TGTGCCAGCAGCGCGGCAGGGGGCGCACACTACGAGCAGTACTTC
d_gene: NA; abundance: many; v_gene: TRBV10-3; j_gene: TRBJ2-1; CDR3aa: CAISEGGGSYNEQFF; CDR3nt: TGTGCCATCAGTGAAGGAGGGGGGTCCTACAATGAGCAGTTCTTC
d_gene: NA; abundance: many; v_gene: TRBV25-1; j_gene: TRBJ2-7; CDR3aa: CASSWGDTSYEQYF; CDR3nt: TGTGCCAGCAGTTGGGGGGATACCTCCTACGAGCAGTACTTC
d_gene: NA; abundance: NA; v_gene: TRBV10-1; j_gene: TRBJ2-5; CDR3aa: CASLEEQTQYF; CDR3nt: TGCGCCAGCCTCGAGGAGCAAACCCAGTACTTC
d_gene: TRBD1; abundance: few; v_gene: TRBV20-1; j_gene: TRBJ2-7; CDR3aa: CSARNPDRGEQYF; CDR3nt: TGCAGTGCTAGAAATCCCGACAGGGGGGAGCAGTACTTC
d_gene: TRBD2; abundance: NA; v_gene: TRBV7-9; j_gene: TRBJ2-1; CDR3aa: CASSPTGTSGSDNEQFF; CDR3nt: TGTGCCAGCAGCCCAACCGGGACTAGCGGGAGTGACAATGAGCAGTTCTTC
d_gene: NA; abundance: many; v_gene: TRBV12-3/TRBV12-4; j_gene: TRBJ1-1; CDR3aa: CASTSGVSEAFF; CDR3nt: TGTGCCAGCACCTCAGGGGTCTCTGAAGCTTTCTTT
d_gene: NA; abundance: NA; v_gene: TRBV10-1; j_gene: TRBJ2-3; CDR3aa: CASSGQNTDTQYF; CDR3nt: TGCGCCAGCAGTGGGCAGAACACAGATACGCAGTATTTT
d_gene: NA; abundance: NA; v_gene: TRBV7-3; j_gene: TRBJ2-1; CDR3aa: CASSINQLSEQFF; CDR3nt: TGTGCCAGCAGCATAAACCAGCTGAGTGAGCAGTTCTTC
d_gene: NA; abundance: NA; v_gene: TRBV18; j_gene: TRBJ1-2; CDR3aa: CASSPRENQGIGLYGYTF; CDR3nt: TGTGCCAGCTCACCACGAGAAAATCAAGGAATAGGGCTCTATGGCTACACCTTC
d_gene: NA; abundance: NA; v_gene: TRBV6-4; j_gene: TRBJ1-2; CDR3aa: CASSLTPTGRYGYTF; CDR3nt: TGTGCCAGCAGCCTGACTCCCACAGGGCGCTATGGCTACACCTTC
d_gene: NA; abundance: few; v_gene: TRBV28; j_gene: TRBJ1-2; CDR3aa: CASRGMNGYTF; CDR3nt: TGTGCCAGCAGAGGGATGAATGGCTACACCTTC
d_gene: TRBD2; abundance: NA; v_gene: TRBV20-1; j_gene: TRBJ2-1; CDR3aa: CRAASAGGVDEQFF; CDR3nt: TGCCGTGCTGCTAGTGCGGGAGGGGTCGATGAGCAGTTCTTC
d_gene: NA; abundance: few; v_gene: TRBV7-2; j_gene: TRBJ1-2; CDR3aa: CASSSRKGSNYGYTF; CDR3nt: TGTGCCAGCAGCTCGCGGAAGGGAAGCAACTATGGCTACACCTTC